Listed below are T cell receptor beta chains from one sample, sequenced in a study of blood T cell repertoires in COVID-19. Produced via immunoSEQ multiplex PCR; TCRdb's table is partial and in-frame only. The sample consists of more than 300,000 clones, 88% of them appearing once. Sequenced material: PBMCs or T cells enriched from blood (not recorded which). The receptor set was obtained from a woman aged 18-29 years who had recovered from COVID-19. The CDR3 runs from the conserved cysteine through the conserved F or W. The order of the fields is D gene, J gene, clone size, V gene, CDR3 DNA, CDR3 protein. A D gene is named only where the DNA matches it firmly. Clone size is shown for a subset of rows, as once, few, many or a class of expanded clone.

D: -; J: TRBJ2-7; size: -; V: TRBV6-5; DNA: TGTGCCAGCAGTTACATCAGTAACTACGAGCAGTACTTC; CDR3: CASSYISNYEQYF
D: -; J: TRBJ2-5; size: -; V: TRBV7-9; DNA: TGTGCCAGCAGCCTGCCACTCGGGGAACAAGAGACCCAGTACTTC; CDR3: CASSLPLGEQETQYF
D: TRBD1; J: TRBJ1-1; size: -; V: TRBV28; DNA: TGTGCCAGCAGTTTGCCTGACAGGGGGAACACTGAAGCTTTCTTT; CDR3: CASSLPDRGNTEAFF
D: TRBD1; J: TRBJ1-6; size: -; V: TRBV19; DNA: TGTGCCAGTAGTATAGGGGGACAGGGGGCCTCACCCCTCCACTTT; CDR3: CASSIGGQGASPLHF
D: TRBD1; J: TRBJ2-5; size: -; V: TRBV5-5; DNA: TGTGCCAGCAGCTGGGGGACAGGGGAGCAAGAGACCCAGTACTTC; CDR3: CASSWGTGEQETQYF
D: -; J: TRBJ1-2; size: once; V: TRBV7-9; DNA: TGTGCCAGCAGCTTACCTCGGTGGGGAAAAACGACAGGAGAGTTCGGCTACACCTTC; CDR3: CASSLPRWGKTTGEFGYTF
D: TRBD1; J: TRBJ1-2; size: few; V: TRBV3-1/TRBV3-2; DNA: TGTGCCAGCAGCGGCCGGACGGGACAGAGTAACTATGGCTACACCTTC; CDR3: CASSGRTGQSNYGYTF
D: -; J: TRBJ1-3; size: -; V: TRBV2; DNA: TGTGCCAGCAGTGAAGCCGGGATTTTCTCTGGAAACACCATATATTTT; CDR3: CASSEAGIFSGNTIYF
D: -; J: TRBJ2-3; size: -; V: TRBV13; DNA: TGTGCCAGCAGCTTACGCGAGGCAGATACGCAGTATTTT; CDR3: CASSLREADTQYF
D: -; J: TRBJ1-3; size: few; V: TRBV9; DNA: TGTGCCAGCAGCGGAGGACATCAGGTCTCTGGAAACACCATATATTTT; CDR3: CASSGGHQVSGNTIYF
D: -; J: TRBJ1-2; size: -; V: TRBV29-1; DNA: TGCAGCGTGTTCAGGGATGGCTACACCTTC; CDR3: CSVFRDGYTF
D: TRBD2; J: TRBJ2-7; size: once; V: TRBV12-3/TRBV12-4; DNA: TGTGCCAGCAGTTTCAGCGGGGGGTACGAGCAGTACTTC; CDR3: CASSFSGGYEQYF
D: -; J: TRBJ1-5; size: -; V: TRBV28; DNA: TGTGCCAGCTCTTTACCCTCCGACGGGGATCAGCCCCAGCATTTT; CDR3: CASSLPSDGDQPQHF
D: -; J: TRBJ2-7; size: once; V: TRBV6-5; DNA: TGTGCCAGCAGGGCAGGGTACTACGAGCAGTACTTC; CDR3: CASRAGYYEQYF
D: -; J: TRBJ1-6; size: -; V: TRBV6-2/TRBV6-3; DNA: TGTGCCAGCAGTCCACAGGGCGGTAATTCACCCCTCCACTTT; CDR3: CASSPQGGNSPLHF
D: TRBD1; J: TRBJ2-2; size: -; V: TRBV4-1; DNA: TGCGCCAGCAGCCAGTTGGACAGGACCGGGGAGCTGTTTTTT; CDR3: CASSQLDRTGELFF
D: TRBD1; J: TRBJ1-5; size: -; V: TRBV19; DNA: TGTGCCAGTAGTCTGGACAGGGACCGCAATCAGCCCCAGCATTTT; CDR3: CASSLDRDRNQPQHF
D: TRBD1; J: TRBJ1-1; size: -; V: TRBV5-6; DNA: TGTGCCAGCAGCTTGAACAGGGGGATTGGCACTGAAGCTTTCTTT; CDR3: CASSLNRGIGTEAFF
D: TRBD1; J: TRBJ2-7; size: -; V: TRBV28; DNA: TGTGCCAGCAGTCACGGGACAGGGGGGGACGAGCAGTACTTC; CDR3: CASSHGTGGDEQYF
D: TRBD1; J: TRBJ1-4; size: -; V: TRBV5-1; DNA: TGCGCCAGTCGCAGGGGGGCTAATGAAAAACTGTTTTTT; CDR3: CASRRGANEKLFF
D: -; J: TRBJ1-2; size: -; V: TRBV4-3; DNA: TGCGCCAGCAGCCAAAACCGAGTTAGTAACTATGGCTACACCTTC; CDR3: CASSQNRVSNYGYTF
D: -; J: TRBJ2-1; size: -; V: TRBV7-3; DNA: TGTGCCAGCAGCTTATTGGGCGGGGTAGGCAATGAGCAGTTCTTC; CDR3: CASSLLGGVGNEQFF
D: TRBD1; J: TRBJ1-1; size: once; V: TRBV7-3; DNA: TGTGCCAGCAGCTTCCCGGACAGGTTTGAGGCTGAAGCTTTCTTT; CDR3: CASSFPDRFEAEAFF
D: -; J: TRBJ1-2; size: -; V: TRBV27; DNA: TGTGCCAGCAGTTTACGGCAGGGGATTTATGGCTACACCTTC; CDR3: CASSLRQGIYGYTF
D: -; J: TRBJ2-1; size: -; V: TRBV5-4; DNA: TGTGCCAGCAGCTTGGTAGGCAGGGGGGCTGGCTCCTACAATGAGCAGTTCTTC; CDR3: CASSLVGRGAGSYNEQFF
D: -; J: TRBJ1-1; size: -; V: TRBV18; DNA: TGTGCCAGCTCACCTCCAGGGTATACTGAAGCTTTCTTT; CDR3: CASSPPGYTEAFF
D: TRBD2; J: TRBJ2-1; size: -; V: TRBV27; DNA: TGTGCCAGCAGTACCAGACTAGCTTCCTACAATGAGCAGTTCTTC; CDR3: CASSTRLASYNEQFF
D: TRBD1; J: TRBJ1-4; size: -; V: TRBV7-6; DNA: TGTGCCAGCAGCTCAACGACAGGGAAAGGAAAGTATGAAAAACTGTTTTTT; CDR3: CASSSTTGKGKYEKLFF
D: -; J: TRBJ1-5; size: -; V: TRBV7-9; DNA: TGTGCCAGCAGCTTGCCGGGGCAGCCCCAGCATTTT; CDR3: CASSLPGQPQHF
D: TRBD2; J: TRBJ2-5; size: -; V: TRBV5-1; DNA: TGCGCCAGCAGCTTCGGGGAGGGAGGGACCCAGTACTTC; CDR3: CASSFGEGGTQYF
D: TRBD1; J: TRBJ1-1; size: -; V: TRBV6-5; DNA: TGTGCCAGCAGTTTCGGGGACAGTGCCACTGAAGCTTTCTTT; CDR3: CASSFGDSATEAFF
D: TRBD2; J: TRBJ2-3; size: -; V: TRBV9; DNA: TGTGCCAGCAGCGTAGTTGCGGGGGTGCCAGATACGCAGTATTTT; CDR3: CASSVVAGVPDTQYF
D: -; J: TRBJ1-5; size: few; V: TRBV15; DNA: TGTGCCACCAGCAGAAAGGGGTATAGCAATCAGCCCCAGCATTTT; CDR3: CATSRKGYSNQPQHF
D: -; J: TRBJ2-7; size: once; V: TRBV11-2; DNA: TGTGCCAGCAGCTCAGAGACAGCAACCTACGAGCAGTACTTC; CDR3: CASSSETATYEQYF
D: -; J: TRBJ2-7; size: -; V: TRBV6-5; DNA: TGTGCCAGCAGTTACTTCGGGAACGAGCAGTACTTC; CDR3: CASSYFGNEQYF
D: -; J: TRBJ1-1; size: -; V: TRBV11-2; DNA: TGTGCCAGCAGCCTCTGGAACACTGAAGCTTTCTTT; CDR3: CASSLWNTEAFF
D: TRBD1; J: TRBJ2-1; size: -; V: TRBV6-6; DNA: TGTGCCAGCAGTCGAAACACAGGGGGCGCGGACAATGAGCAGTTCTTC; CDR3: CASSRNTGGADNEQFF
D: -; J: TRBJ2-7; size: once; V: TRBV27; DNA: TGTGCCAGCAGTTCGGAAACAGGGAACCCCTACGAGCAGTACTTC; CDR3: CASSSETGNPYEQYF
D: TRBD1; J: TRBJ2-7; size: -; V: TRBV9; DNA: TGTGCCAGCAGCAGAACAGGGGGCGAGGGCTACGAGCAGTACTTC; CDR3: CASSRTGGEGYEQYF
D: -; J: TRBJ1-5; size: -; V: TRBV19; DNA: TGTGCCAGTACCACACAGGGATTTCAGCCCCAGCATTTT; CDR3: CASTTQGFQPQHF
D: -; J: TRBJ2-3; size: once; V: TRBV3-1/TRBV3-2; DNA: TGTGCCAGCAGCCAAGGACCGCCGGGACTCATGGGAGAGGATACGCAGTATTTT; CDR3: CASSQGPPGLMGEDTQYF
D: -; J: TRBJ2-3; size: -; V: TRBV30; DNA: TGTGCCTGGAGTGTACGCGGGAGCACAGATACGCAGTATTTT; CDR3: CAWSVRGSTDTQYF
D: -; J: TRBJ2-3; size: -; V: TRBV9; DNA: TGTGCCAGCAGCGTAGCAGTGGTGGCTTCTGATACGCAGTATTTT; CDR3: CASSVAVVASDTQYF